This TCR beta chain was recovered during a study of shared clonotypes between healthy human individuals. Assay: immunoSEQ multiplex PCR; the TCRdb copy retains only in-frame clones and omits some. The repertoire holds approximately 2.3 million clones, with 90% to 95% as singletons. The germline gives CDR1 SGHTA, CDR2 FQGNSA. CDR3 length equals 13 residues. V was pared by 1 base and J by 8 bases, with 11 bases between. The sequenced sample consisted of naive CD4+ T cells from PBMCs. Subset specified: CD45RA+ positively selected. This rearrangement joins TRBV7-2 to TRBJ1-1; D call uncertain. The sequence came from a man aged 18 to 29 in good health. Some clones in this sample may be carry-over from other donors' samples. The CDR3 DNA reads TGTGCCAGCAGCTTAGGGAACGGGCGGGAAGCTTTCTTT. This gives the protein CASSLGNGREAFF.